These 12 T cell receptor beta chains were sequenced from one sample in a study of breast tumors, draining lymph nodes, adjacent tissues (dated by TCRdb to about 2016). The library relied on multiplex PCR. Data came from an Illumina HiSeq 2000. TCRdb reprocessing: public reads trimmed at Q25 with fastp, clones called with MiXCR, in-frame beta chains kept. CDR3 protein sequences are deduplicated, and each keeps its most common genes and DNA. The sample table lists about 230,000 distinct CDR3 sequences, about 34% of them with a count of one. The top ten hold roughly 1.3% of the sample. Lymph node samples came from the axillary draining lymph nodes of breast cancer patients. The sequenced material came from axillary lymph node tissue. Receptors were obtained from a female donor with breast cancer. Some clones in this sample may be carry-over from other donors' samples.

The chain has TRBV20-1 and TRBJ2-1; 12 bases fit TRBD2. Germline CDR1 is DFQATT and CDR2 is SNEGSKA (reference sequence). This CDR3 has 16 residues. J gave up 2 bases and V 6 bases, and 8 bases lay outside the gene matches. CDR3 sequence: CSASSRTSGAYNEQFF. In DNA, the CDR3 is TGCAGTGCCAGCAGCCGGACTAGCGGGGCCTACAATGAGCAGTTCTTC.

In its sample, this clonotype was seen many times. This chain joins TRBV20-1 and TRBJ1-4; D is perhaps TRBD1 (5 bases). CDR3 length: 15 residues. Trimming removed 6 bases from V and 8 bases from J, with 22 bases in between. Germline-derived CDR1 and CDR2 are DFQATT and SNEGSKA (reference sequence). The CDR3 DNA is TGCAGTGCACTATCGGATCAGGGTGGGGGAGAAAAACTGTTTTTT. It yields the protein CSALSDQGGGEKLFF.

This clonotype was picked up one time. V and J are TRBV12-3 or TRBV12-4 and TRBJ2-7; D is ambiguous. V dropped 1 base and J dropped 0 bases, with 4 bases sitting between them. The CDR3 is made up of 13 amino acids. Written as DNA, the CDR3 is TGTGCCAGCAGTTTAGGGTTCTCCTACGAGCAGTACTTC. Its translation: CASSLGFSYEQYF.

The table lists this clonotype with many counts. V is TRBV4-1 and J is TRBJ2-1, with D possibly TRBD1 on 5 matching bases. Trimming removed 5 bases from V and 3 bases from J, with 14 bases in between. This CDR3 is 15 amino acids long. The V gene's germline CDR1 is MGHRA and CDR2 YSYEKL. As DNA, the CDR3 is TGCGCCAGCAGCTCCGACCTCGACAGCTACAATGAGCAGTTCTTC. It encodes CASSSDLDSYNEQFF.

This clonotype was seen many times. The chain recombines TRBV5-4 with TRBJ2-5, with 7 bases lining up with TRBD1. CDR1 is SGHNT and CDR2 is YYREEE in the germline V gene (reference sequence). V was pared by 7 bases and J by 5 bases, with 14 bases of the junction left unmatched. The CDR3 contains 15 residues. CDR3 bases: TGTGCCAGCGGCCCCCGCCGACAGGGCGGGGAGACCCAGTACTTC. Its protein is CASGPRRQGGETQYF.

With respect to this clonotype: Being one base from a much bigger clone, this may be a read error. This chain joins TRBV12-3 or TRBV12-4 and TRBJ2-2; a weak D match, TRBD2 (5 bases). Between the trimmed V and J ends, which lost 5 bases and 5 bases, there was a span of 9 bases. This CDR3 comprises 13 residues. The CDR3 reads CASSLGETGELFF. The CDR3 coding sequence is TGTGCCAGCAGTCTTGGGGAGACCGGGGAGCTGTTTTTT.

The gene calls are TRBV2 and TRBJ1-5, with no clear D. The CDR3 loop spans 12 amino acids. Germline V gives CDR1 SNHLY, CDR2 FYNNEI. Trimming shortened V by 8 bases and J by 11 bases, and 16 bases separated the two germline ends. The CDR3 reads CASGPWQETQHF. The CDR3 DNA follows: TGTGCCAGCGGACCATGGCAAGAGACCCAGCATTTT.

This clonotype was seen ten or more times. The chain couples TRBV20-1 to TRBJ2-3; 10 positions agree with TRBD2. Germline lookup yields CDR1 DFQATT and CDR2 SNEGSKA (reference sequence). The CDR3 has 13 residues. Trimming cost V 5 bases and J 1 base; bases outside gene matches: 0. CDR3 nucleotides: TGCAGTGCTGGACTAGCGGGCACAGATACGCAGTATTTT. It codes for CSAGLAGTDTQYF.

The table lists this clonotype with many counts. The genes are TRBV11-2 and TRBJ2-7; 9 bases agree with TRBD1. CDR1 SGHAT and CDR2 FQNNGV come from the germline V gene. CDR3 length: 13 amino acids. Trimming at V came to 10 bases and at J to 2 bases, leaving 6 bases not matched to a gene. The CDR3 is CATPRDRAYEQYF. In nucleotides, the CDR3 is TGTGCCACCCCCAGGGACAGGGCCTACGAGCAGTACTTC.

Comments on this clonotype: Since the CDR3 does not end with the conserved phenylalanine or tryptophan, this likely comes from a read error. The limits of the CDR3 on the DNA are not certain, so only TCRdb's listed CDR3 is given. The rearrangement joins TRBV11-2 to TRBJ2-5; TRBD2, the table's D call, was not compared with the DNA. The CDR3 is 9 residues long, ends included. Looked up from germline, CDR1 is SGHAT and CDR2 is FQNNGV. The CDR3 is CASSLWRWD.

This clonotype showed up many times. This rearrangement joins TRBV28 to TRBJ2-5, with TRBD2 matching over 14 bases. V was pared by 5 bases and J by 5 bases, with 4 bases of the junction left unmatched. The CDR3 extends over 15 amino acids. Germline V gives CDR1 MDHEN, CDR2 SYDVKM. For the CDR3, the DNA is TGTGCCAGCAGTGGACTAGCGGGAGGAGCGGAGACCCAGTACTTC. Translation: CASSGLAGGAETQYF.

This clonotype came up many times. This chain joins TRBV15 and TRBJ1-1; 9 nucleotides align to TRBD1. The CDR3 consists of 16 residues. V gave up 3 bases and J gave up 1 base; unmatched junction bases: 6. Germline values: CDR1 LNHNV, CDR2 YYDKDF (reference sequence). The CDR3 bases are TGTGCCACCAGCAGGGATGGGGACAGGGCGAACACTGAAGCTTTCTTT. The encoded protein is CATSRDGDRANTEAFF.